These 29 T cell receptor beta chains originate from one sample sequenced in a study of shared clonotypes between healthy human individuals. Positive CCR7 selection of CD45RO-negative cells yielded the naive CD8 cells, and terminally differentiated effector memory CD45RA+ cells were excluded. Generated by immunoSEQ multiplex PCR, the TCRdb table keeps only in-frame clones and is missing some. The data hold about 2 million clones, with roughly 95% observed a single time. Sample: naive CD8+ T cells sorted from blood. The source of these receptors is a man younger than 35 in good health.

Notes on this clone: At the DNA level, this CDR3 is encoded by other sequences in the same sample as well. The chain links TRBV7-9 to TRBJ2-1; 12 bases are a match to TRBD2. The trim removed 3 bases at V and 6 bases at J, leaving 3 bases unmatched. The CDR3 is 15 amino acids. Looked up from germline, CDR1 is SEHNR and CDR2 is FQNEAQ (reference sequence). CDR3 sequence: CASSFLAGGVNEQFF. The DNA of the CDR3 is TGTGCCAGCAGCTTCCTAGCGGGAGGGGTCAATGAGCAGTTCTTC.

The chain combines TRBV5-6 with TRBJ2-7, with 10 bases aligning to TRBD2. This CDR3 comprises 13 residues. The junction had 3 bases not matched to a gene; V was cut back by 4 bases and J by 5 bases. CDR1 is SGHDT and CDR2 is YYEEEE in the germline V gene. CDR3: CASSRGLADEQYF. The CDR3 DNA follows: TGTGCCAGCAGCCGAGGACTAGCGGACGAGCAGTACTTC.

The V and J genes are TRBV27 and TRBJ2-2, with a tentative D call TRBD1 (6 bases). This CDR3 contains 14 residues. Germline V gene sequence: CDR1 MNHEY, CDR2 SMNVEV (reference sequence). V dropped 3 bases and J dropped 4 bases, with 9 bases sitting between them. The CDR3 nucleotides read TGTGCCAGCAGTTTGCGGACAGCCACCGGGGAGCTGTTTTTT. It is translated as CASSLRTATGELFF.

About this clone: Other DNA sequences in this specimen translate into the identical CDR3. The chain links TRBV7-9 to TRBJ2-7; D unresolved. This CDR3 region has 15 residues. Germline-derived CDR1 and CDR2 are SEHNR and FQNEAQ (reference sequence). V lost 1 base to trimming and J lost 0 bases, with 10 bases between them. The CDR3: CASSLGPSSSYEQYF. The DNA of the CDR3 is TGTGCCAGCAGCTTAGGCCCTTCCTCCTCCTACGAGCAGTACTTC.

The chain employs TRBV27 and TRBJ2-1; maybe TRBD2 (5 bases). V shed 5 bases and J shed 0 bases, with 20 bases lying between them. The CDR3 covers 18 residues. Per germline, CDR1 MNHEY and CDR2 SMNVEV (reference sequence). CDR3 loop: CASSPYIVGVSSYNEQFF. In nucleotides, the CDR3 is TGTGCCAGCAGTCCATACATCGTCGGGGTCAGCTCCTACAATGAGCAGTTCTTC.

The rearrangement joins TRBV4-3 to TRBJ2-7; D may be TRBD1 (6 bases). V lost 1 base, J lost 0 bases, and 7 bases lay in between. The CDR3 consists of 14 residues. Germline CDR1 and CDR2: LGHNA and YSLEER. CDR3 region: CASSQADSSYEQYF. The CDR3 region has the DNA TGCGCCAGCAGCCAAGCGGACAGCTCCTACGAGCAGTACTTC.

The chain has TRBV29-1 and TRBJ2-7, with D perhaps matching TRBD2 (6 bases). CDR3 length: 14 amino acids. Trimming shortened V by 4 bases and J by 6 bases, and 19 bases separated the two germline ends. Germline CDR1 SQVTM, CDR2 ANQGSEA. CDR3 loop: CSVVSPTPGSEQYF. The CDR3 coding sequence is TGCAGCGTTGTGAGCCCCACCCCCGGGAGCGAGCAGTACTTC.

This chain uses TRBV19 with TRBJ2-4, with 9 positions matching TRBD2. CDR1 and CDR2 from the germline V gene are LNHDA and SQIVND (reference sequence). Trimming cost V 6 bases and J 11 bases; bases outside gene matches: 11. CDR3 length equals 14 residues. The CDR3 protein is CASSPWSGGLFQYF. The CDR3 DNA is TGTGCCAGTAGCCCTTGGAGCGGGGGGCTCTTTCAGTACTTC.

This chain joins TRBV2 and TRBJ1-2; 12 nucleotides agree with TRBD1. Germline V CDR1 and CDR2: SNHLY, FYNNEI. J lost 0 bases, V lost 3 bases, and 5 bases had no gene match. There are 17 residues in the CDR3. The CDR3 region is CASSDGTGGPSNYGYTF. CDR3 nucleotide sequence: TGTGCCAGCAGTGACGGGACAGGGGGCCCCTCTAACTATGGCTACACCTTC.

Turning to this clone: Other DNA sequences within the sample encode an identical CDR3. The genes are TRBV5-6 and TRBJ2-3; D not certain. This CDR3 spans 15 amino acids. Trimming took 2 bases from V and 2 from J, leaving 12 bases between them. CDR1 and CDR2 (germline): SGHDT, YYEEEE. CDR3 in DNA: TGTGCCAGCAGCTTTGGCTCCCCTTCCACAGATACGCAGTATTTT. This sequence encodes CASSFGSPSTDTQYF.

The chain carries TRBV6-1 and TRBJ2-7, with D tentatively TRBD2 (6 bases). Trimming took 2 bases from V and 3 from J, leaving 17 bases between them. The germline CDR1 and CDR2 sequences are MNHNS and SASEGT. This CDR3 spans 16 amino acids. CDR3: CASSEKVAAGYYEQYF. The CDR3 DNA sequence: TGTGCCAGCAGTGAAAAGGTTGCGGCGGGGTACTACGAGCAGTACTTC.

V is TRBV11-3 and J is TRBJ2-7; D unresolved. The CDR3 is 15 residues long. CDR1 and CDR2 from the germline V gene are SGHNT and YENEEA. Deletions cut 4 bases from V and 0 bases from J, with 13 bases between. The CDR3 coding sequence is TGTGCCAGCAGCTCCCGGACCGATAGCTCCTACGAGCAGTACTTC. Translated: CASSSRTDSSYEQYF.

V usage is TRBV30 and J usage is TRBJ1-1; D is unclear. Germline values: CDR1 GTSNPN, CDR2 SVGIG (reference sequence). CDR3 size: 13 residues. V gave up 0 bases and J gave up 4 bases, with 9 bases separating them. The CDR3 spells CAWSVLAFTEAFF. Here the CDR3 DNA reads TGTGCCTGGAGTGTACTTGCATTCACTGAAGCTTTCTTT. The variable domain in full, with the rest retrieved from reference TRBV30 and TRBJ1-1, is SQTIHQWPATLVQPVGSPLSLECTVEGTSNPNLYWYRQAAGRGLQLLFYSVGIGQISSEVPQNLSASRPQDRQFILSSKKLLLSDSGFYLCAWSVLAFTEAFFGQGTRLTVV.

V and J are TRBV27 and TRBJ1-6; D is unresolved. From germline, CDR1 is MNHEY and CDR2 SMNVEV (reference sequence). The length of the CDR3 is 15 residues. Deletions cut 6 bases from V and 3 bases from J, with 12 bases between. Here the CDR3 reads CASSFWRHYNSPLHF. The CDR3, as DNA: TGTGCCAGCAGCTTTTGGCGCCACTATAATTCACCCCTCCACTTT.

CDR3 region: CASSYPTIGDTQYF. DNA for the CDR3: TGTGCCAGCAGTTACCCGACAATAGGAGATACGCAGTATTTT. The chain uses TRBV6-6 and TRBJ2-3; no clear D. The V gene lost 2 bases and the J gene lost 5 bases, with 11 bases spanning the gap. Germline V lookup: CDR1 MNHNY, CDR2 SVGAGI (reference sequence). The CDR3 extends over 14 amino acids.

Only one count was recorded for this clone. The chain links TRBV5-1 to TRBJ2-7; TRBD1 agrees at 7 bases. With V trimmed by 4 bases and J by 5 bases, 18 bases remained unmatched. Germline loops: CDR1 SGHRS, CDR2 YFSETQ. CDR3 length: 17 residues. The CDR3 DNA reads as TGCGCCAGCAGCGTGTCTGAGACAGGGTTGGTCCCCAACGAGCAGTACTTC. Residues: CASSVSETGLVPNEQYF.

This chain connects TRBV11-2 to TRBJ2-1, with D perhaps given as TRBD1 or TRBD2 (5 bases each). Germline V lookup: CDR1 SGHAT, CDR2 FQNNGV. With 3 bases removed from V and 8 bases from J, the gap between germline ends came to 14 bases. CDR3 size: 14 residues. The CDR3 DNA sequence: TGTGCCAGCAGCTTCCCCTGGGGGAGCGATGAGCAGTTCTTC. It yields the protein CASSFPWGSDEQFF. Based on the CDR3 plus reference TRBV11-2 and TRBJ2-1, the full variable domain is EAGVAQSPRYKIIEKRQSVAFWCNPISGHATLYWYQQILGQGPKLLIQFQNNGVVDDSQLPKDRFSAERLKGVDSTLKIQPAKLEDSAVYLCASSFPWGSDEQFFGPGTRLTVL.

The CDR3, as DNA: TGCGCCAGCAGCCAAGACCTCAGGGGCACTGAAGCTTTCTTT. This translates into CASSQDLRGTEAFF. The chain employs TRBV4-1 and TRBJ1-1, with D perhaps TRBD1 (6 bases). V was cut by 0 bases and J by 4 bases, with 9 bases left in between. This CDR3 region has 14 residues. From germline, CDR1 is MGHRA and CDR2 YSYEKL.

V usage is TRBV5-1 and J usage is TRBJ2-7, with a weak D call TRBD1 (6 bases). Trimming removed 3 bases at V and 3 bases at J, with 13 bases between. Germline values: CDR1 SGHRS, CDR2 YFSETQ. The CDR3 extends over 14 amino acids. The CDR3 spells CASSSGHTHYEQYF. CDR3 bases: TGCGCCAGCAGCTCGGGACACACACACTACGAGCAGTACTTC.

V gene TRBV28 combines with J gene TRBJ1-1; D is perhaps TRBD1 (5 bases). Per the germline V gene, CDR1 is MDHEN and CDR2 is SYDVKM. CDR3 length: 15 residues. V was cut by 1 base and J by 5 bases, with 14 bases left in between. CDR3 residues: CASSLFTTGGTEAFF. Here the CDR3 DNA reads TGTGCCAGCAGTTTATTCACCACAGGAGGGACTGAAGCTTTCTTT.

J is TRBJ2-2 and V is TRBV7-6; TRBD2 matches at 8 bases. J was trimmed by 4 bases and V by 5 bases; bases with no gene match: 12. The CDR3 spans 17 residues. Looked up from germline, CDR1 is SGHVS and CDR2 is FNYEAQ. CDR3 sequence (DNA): TGTGCCAGCAGCCCGACCATCAGCGGGAGTCTCACCGGGGAGCTGTTTTTT. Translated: CASSPTISGSLTGELFF.

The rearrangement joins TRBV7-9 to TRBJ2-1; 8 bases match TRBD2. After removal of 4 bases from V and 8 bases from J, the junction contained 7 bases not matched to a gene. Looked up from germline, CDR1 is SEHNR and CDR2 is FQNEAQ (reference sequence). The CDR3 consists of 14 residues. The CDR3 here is CASSSTSGADEQFF. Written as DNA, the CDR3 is TGTGCCAGCAGCTCCACTAGCGGAGCGGATGAGCAGTTCTTC.

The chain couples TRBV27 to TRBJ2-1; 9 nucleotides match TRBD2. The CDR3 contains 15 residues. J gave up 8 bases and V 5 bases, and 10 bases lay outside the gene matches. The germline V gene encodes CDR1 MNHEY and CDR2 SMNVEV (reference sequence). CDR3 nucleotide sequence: TGTGCCAGCAGTCTCATAGCGGGAGTAAGCGATGAGCAGTTCTTC. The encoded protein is CASSLIAGVSDEQFF.

In DNA, the CDR3 is TGTGCCAGCACCCCTCGCCGGGTTCACGGTGCCAATACTGGCTACACCTTC. Translation gives CASTPRRVHGANTGYTF. This chain joins TRBV11-3 and TRBJ1-2; D unclear. Germline-derived CDR1 and CDR2 are SGHNT and YENEEA. The length of the CDR3 is 17 residues. The germline V and J ends were trimmed by 7 bases and 7 bases, with 28 bases remaining between them.

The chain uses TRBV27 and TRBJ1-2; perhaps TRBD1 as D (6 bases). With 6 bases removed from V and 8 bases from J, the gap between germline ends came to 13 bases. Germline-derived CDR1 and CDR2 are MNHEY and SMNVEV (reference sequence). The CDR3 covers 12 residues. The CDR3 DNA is TGTGCCAGCAGCGGGGGGGCTGGGGGCTACACCTTC. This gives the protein CASSGGAGGYTF.

CDR3 coding DNA: TGTGCCAGCAGTCCGCCTGACGGGACTGAAGCTTTCTTT. Translation gives CASSPPDGTEAFF. The V call is TRBV6-5, the J call TRBJ1-1; no definite D call. The CDR3 runs to 13 residues. Germline CDR1 and CDR2: MNHEY and SVGAGI. V was pared by 5 bases and J by 5 bases, with 12 bases between.

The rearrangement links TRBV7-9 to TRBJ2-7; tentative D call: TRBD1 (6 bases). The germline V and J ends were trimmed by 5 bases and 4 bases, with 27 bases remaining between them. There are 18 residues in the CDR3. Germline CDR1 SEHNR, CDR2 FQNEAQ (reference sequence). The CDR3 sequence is CASSRRDTVLGISYEQYF. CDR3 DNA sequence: TGTGCCAGCAGCCGCCGGGACACAGTCCTCGGAATTTCATACGAGCAGTACTTC.

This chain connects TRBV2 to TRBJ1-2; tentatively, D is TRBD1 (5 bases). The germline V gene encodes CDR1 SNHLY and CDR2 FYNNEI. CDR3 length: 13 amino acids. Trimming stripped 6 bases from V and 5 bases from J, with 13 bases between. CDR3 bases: TGTGCCAGCAGGGACGGGACGGTTTATGGCTACACCTTC. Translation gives CASRDGTVYGYTF.

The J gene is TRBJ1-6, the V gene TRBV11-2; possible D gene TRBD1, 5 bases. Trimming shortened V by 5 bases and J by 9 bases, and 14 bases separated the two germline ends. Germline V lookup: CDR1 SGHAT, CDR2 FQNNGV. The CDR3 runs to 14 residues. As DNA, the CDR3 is TGTGCCAGCAGCCCCGCCGGGGGTGGTTCACCCCTCCACTTT. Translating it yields CASSPAGGGSPLHF.